The text below deals with one T cell receptor (beta chain). Its antigen is unknown. The assay was immunoSEQ multiplex PCR, and TCRdb's table has in-frame clones only and misses some. The profile shows about 120,000 clones, 70% to 90% of them singletons. This sample stems from a study of T cell responses to AZD1222 COVID-19 vaccine. The CDR3 length is 18 residues. V was cut by 3 bases and J by 1 base, with 19 bases left in between. Germline V gene lookup returns CDR1 DFQATT and CDR2 SNEGSKA (reference sequence). Study-wide points: At study baseline, merely several AZD1222 recipients were seropositive. Variant regions that are unmutated are reportedly the target of nearly half of spike-specific TCRs.

This clonotype was obtained from an adult in good health. The specimen was peripheral blood, collected on day 0 of MenACWY control vaccination. The V and J genes are TRBV20-1 and TRBJ2-6; D not certain. For the CDR3, the DNA is TGCAGTGCTAGTGAGAGACCGATACTCCGTTCTGGGGCCAACGTCCTGACTTTC. It encodes CSASERPILRSGANVLTF.